This note documents a single T cell receptor (beta chain) sequence. Its antigen is currently unknown. The naive CD8 subset, CD45RO-negative cells positively selected for CCR7, excluded terminally differentiated effector memory CD45RA+ cells. An even split of each subset's genomic DNA across several immunoSEQ plates was performed. Only in-frame clones appear in the TCRdb table, and some are missing; sequencing was by immunoSEQ multiplex PCR. The table lists about 2 million clones, over 85% of them singletons, with approximately 1.2% in the top ten. This entry is derived from a study of shared clonotypes between healthy human individuals. Study findings and constraints: With few donors, the genetic and exposure-history diversity represented was limited. Sampling included only blood; tissue repertoires likely differ.

The CDR3 has 14 residues. V was shortened by 4 bases and J by 6 bases, with 15 bases between the two germline ends. Per germline, CDR1 SGHVS and CDR2 FNYEAQ. The rearrangement uses TRBV7-6 and TRBJ1-2, with a weak D call TRBD1 (6 bases). The receptor was isolated from a man in his late teens or twenties in good health. Material: naive CD8+ T cells sorted from blood. In DNA, the CDR3 is TGTGCCAGCAGCTCACAGGGAGATAGCGATGGCTACACCTTC. It encodes CASSSQGDSDGYTF.